This section outlines one T cell receptor beta chain sequence together with its context. After removal of 3 bases from V and 0 bases from J, the junction contained 6 bases not matched to a gene. The V gene's germline CDR1 is PRHDT and CDR2 FYEKMQ (reference sequence). The CDR3 is 17 amino acids. Naive-designated CD8 cells lacked CD45RO, were positively enriched for CCR7, and omitted terminally differentiated effector memory CD45RA+ cells. The sample is drawn from a study of shared clonotypes between healthy human individuals. TCRdb's table, derived via immunoSEQ multiplex PCR, lists solely in-frame clones and lacks some. The sample consists of hundreds of thousands of clones, 90% to 95% of them appearing once.

Sequences were obtained from naive CD8+ T cells sorted from blood. This clonotype was sampled from a woman aged 25 to 39 in good health. This sequence joins TRBV13 and TRBJ2-4; 9 nucleotides align to TRBD2. The CDR3 region is CASSFSGSSIAKNIQYF. CDR3 DNA sequence: TGTGCCAGCAGCTTTAGCGGGAGTTCGATAGCCAAAAACATTCAGTACTTC.